This entry lists 10 T cell receptor beta chains sequenced from one sample in a study of PD-L1 blockade in urothelial cancer. Only in-frame clones appear in the TCRdb table, and some are missing; sequencing was by immunoSEQ multiplex PCR. The data contain around 45,000 clones, 70% to 90% of them singletons. Time point defined: pretreatment peripheral blood. Specimen: PBMCs, collected around atezolizumab (anti-PD-L1) treatment. All receptors come from a man in his sixties with urothelial cancer.

The chain couples TRBV5-1 to TRBJ1-1; 8 bases map to TRBD1. V lost 0 bases, J lost 2 bases, and 3 bases stayed unmatched. The V gene's germline CDR1 is SGHRS and CDR2 YFSETQ. This CDR3 comprises 15 residues. CDR3 sequence: CASSLGTGPNTEAFF. The CDR3 DNA reads TGCGCCAGCAGCTTGGGGACAGGGCCCAACACTGAAGCTTTCTTT.

This clone has just one count. The rearrangement links TRBV13 to TRBJ2-2, with 7 bases fitting TRBD1. Unmatched junction bases numbered 1, after V lost 0 bases and J lost 9 bases. The length of the CDR3 is 13 residues. The germline CDR1 and CDR2 sequences are PRHDT and FYEKMQ (reference sequence). The CDR3 DNA reads as TGTGCCAGCAGCTTAGGGACAGGGTGGGAGCTGTTTTTT. It codes for CASSLGTGWELFF.

The chain carries TRBV7-2 and TRBJ2-7; D is perhaps TRBD1 (6 bases). V lost 6 bases and J 2 bases, leaving 14 bases between the germline ends. Per the germline V gene, CDR1 is SGHTA and CDR2 is FQGNSA. The CDR3 covers 14 residues. DNA for the CDR3: TGTGCCAGCAGAAAACGGGACAACCCCTACGAGCAGTACTTC. Its translation is CASRKRDNPYEQYF.

This clone was found a few times. This rearrangement joins TRBV11-2 to TRBJ2-2, with D tentatively TRBD1 (5 bases). Trimming took 5 bases from V and 1 from J, leaving 8 bases between them. The CDR3 loop spans 14 amino acids. Germline V CDR1 and CDR2: SGHAT, FQNNGV. The CDR3, as DNA: TGTGCCAGCAGCAACGGACAGAACACCGGGGAGCTGTTTTTT. Its protein product is CASSNGQNTGELFF.

In its sample, this clone was seen a few times. J is TRBJ1-2 and V is TRBV4-3; the match to TRBD1 covers 8 bases. There are 17 residues in the CDR3. The V gene end was trimmed by 1 base and the J gene end by 3 bases; junction bases not matched to a gene: 10. CDR1 and CDR2 (germline): LGHNA, YSLEER. The CDR3 bases are TGCGCCAGCAGCCAAGTTCTCTCCAGGGGGCGCGACTATGGCTACACCTTC. This gives the protein CASSQVLSRGRDYGYTF.

V gene TRBV7-2 combines with J gene TRBJ2-7; D remains unclear. Trimming removed 4 bases at V and 2 bases at J, with 9 bases between. The CDR3 is 13 amino acids. CDR1 is SGHTA and CDR2 is FQGNSA in the germline V gene. The CDR3 DNA sequence: TGTGCCAGCAGCTCCTCCAGGACCTACGAGCAGTACTTC. This sequence encodes CASSSSRTYEQYF.

The chain combines TRBV5-1 with TRBJ2-3, with TRBD2 matching over 8 bases. J gave up 3 bases and V 2 bases, and 5 bases lay outside the gene matches. The CDR3 is 15 amino acids. Germline-derived CDR1 and CDR2 are SGHRS and YFSETQ. CDR3 loop: CASSFVAGKTDTQYF. The CDR3 DNA is TGCGCCAGCAGCTTTGTAGCGGGGAAAACAGATACGCAGTATTTT.

The rearrangement links TRBV28 to TRBJ1-2; no clear D gene. Germline V gives CDR1 MDHEN, CDR2 SYDVKM. This CDR3 contains 13 residues. V lost 7 bases and J lost 5, with 14 bases in between. This chain's CDR3 is CASTTGRVYGYTF. The CDR3 region has the DNA TGTGCCAGCACCACCGGGAGGGTTTATGGCTACACCTTC.

The V call is TRBV5-1, the J call TRBJ2-3; TRBD2 matches at 8 bases. This CDR3 spans 16 amino acids. Trimming took 2 bases from V and 5 from J; bases not matched to a gene: 10. Germline V CDR1 and CDR2: SGHRS, YFSETQ. CDR3 residues: CASSFGTSGRVDTQYF. CDR3 nucleotides: TGCGCCAGCAGCTTCGGAACTAGCGGACGGGTAGATACGCAGTATTTT.

This clone has only a few counts. The chain recombines TRBV10-2 with TRBJ1-1; D is ambiguous. CDR3 size: 11 residues. Trimming cost V 7 bases and J 11 bases, with 14 bases left between them. Germline lookup yields CDR1 WSHSY and CDR2 SAAADI. The chain's CDR3 is CASTVAERAFF. CDR3 nucleotides: TGCGCCAGCACAGTTGCAGAGAGGGCTTTCTTT.